What follows is one TCR beta chain and its context. This specimen belongs to a study of blood T cells in healthy people across ages. Alongside a J-beta primer mix, a sample-barcoded 5' primer served in a second PCR lasting roughly 7 to 11 cycles. TCRdb used MiXCR to reprocess the 5' RACE reads, holding one entry per CDR3 protein. In the table there are about 1.5 million distinct CDR3 sequences, roughly 40% of which are singletons. In germline, CDR1 is SGHRS, CDR2 YFSETQ. V shed 4 bases and J shed 11 bases, with 21 bases lying between them. The length of the CDR3 is 14 residues. Specimen: blood. The chain uses TRBV5-1 and TRBJ2-5; possibly TRBD2 for D (5 bases). This TCR came from a woman under 30 in good health. DNA for the CDR3: TGCGCCAGCAGCATGGGAACAGCTCCTAGGGAGCAGTACTTC. This gives the protein CASSMGTAPREQYF.